In this sample, the clone carrying this T cell receptor (beta chain) turned up once. Its antigen is unknown. This CDR3 comprises 12 residues. The V and J ends lost 7 bases and 5 bases respectively, with 12 bases between them. CDR1 is MNHNS, CDR2 SASEGT, per germline. The source of the sample is a study of cytomegalovirus exposure and HLA in healthy donors. Study-level information: Later, an analysis reported that the 100 to 150 validation repertoires had used the same platform as the approximately 600 first-cohort repertoires.

Study-wide results and caveats: One later analysis, an examination of the 120 or so validation repertoires, found that first-cohort TCR clusters tended to co-occur in them. In vitro testing confirmed a few CMV-associated chains as specific for CMV antigens.

Clones were read by immunoSEQ multiplex PCR, and TCRdb kept only the in-frame ones, dropping some. The sample records 230,000 or so clones, 70% to 90% being singletons. The TCR was taken from a woman younger than 35 in good health and CMV-seronegative. The rearrangement uses TRBV6-1 and TRBJ2-7, with D maybe TRBD1 (5 bases). Sequences were obtained from PBMCs. The CDR3, as DNA: TGTGCCAGCAAATCCAGGGTGGACGAGCAGTACTTC. This gives the protein CASKSRVDEQYF.